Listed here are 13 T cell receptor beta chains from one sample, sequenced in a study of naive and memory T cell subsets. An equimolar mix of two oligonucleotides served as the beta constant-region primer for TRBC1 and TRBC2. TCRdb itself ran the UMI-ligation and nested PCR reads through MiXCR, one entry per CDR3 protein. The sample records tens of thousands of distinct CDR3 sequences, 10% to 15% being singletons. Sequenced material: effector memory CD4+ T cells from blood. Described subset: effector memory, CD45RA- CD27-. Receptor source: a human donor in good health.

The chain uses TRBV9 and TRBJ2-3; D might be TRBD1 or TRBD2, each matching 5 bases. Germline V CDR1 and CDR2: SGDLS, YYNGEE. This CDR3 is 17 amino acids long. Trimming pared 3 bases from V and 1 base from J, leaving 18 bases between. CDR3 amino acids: CASSASARGQRTDTQYF. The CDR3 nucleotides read TGTGCCAGCAGCGCCTCCGCGAGGGGCCAACGCACAGATACGCAGTATTTT.

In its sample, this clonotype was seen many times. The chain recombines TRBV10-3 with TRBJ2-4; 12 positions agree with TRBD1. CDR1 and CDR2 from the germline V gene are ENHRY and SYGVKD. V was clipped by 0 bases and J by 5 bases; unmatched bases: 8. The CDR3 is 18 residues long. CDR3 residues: CAISESMIGTGGQNIQYF. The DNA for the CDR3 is TGTGCCATCAGTGAGTCAATGATTGGGACAGGGGGCCAAAACATTCAGTACTTC.

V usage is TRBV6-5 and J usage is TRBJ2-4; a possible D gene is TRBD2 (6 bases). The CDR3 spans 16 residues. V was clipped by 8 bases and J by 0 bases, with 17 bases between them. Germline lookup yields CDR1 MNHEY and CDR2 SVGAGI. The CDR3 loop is CASAKTQGLAKNIQYF. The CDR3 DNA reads TGTGCCAGCGCCAAGACGCAGGGACTAGCCAAAAACATTCAGTACTTC.

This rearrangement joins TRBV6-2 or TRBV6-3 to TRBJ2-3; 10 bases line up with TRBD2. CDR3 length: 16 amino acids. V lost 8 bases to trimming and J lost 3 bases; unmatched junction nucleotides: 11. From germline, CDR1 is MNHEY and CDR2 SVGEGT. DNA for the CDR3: TGTGCCAGCGTGAGGGCTAGCGGGAGCCGGACAGATACGCAGTATTTT. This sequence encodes CASVRASGSRTDTQYF.

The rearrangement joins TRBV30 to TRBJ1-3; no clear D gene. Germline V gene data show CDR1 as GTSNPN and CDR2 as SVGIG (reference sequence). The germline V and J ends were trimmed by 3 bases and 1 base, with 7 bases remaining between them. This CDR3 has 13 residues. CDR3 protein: CAWRSGSGNTIYF. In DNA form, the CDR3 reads TGTGCCTGGAGGTCGGGTTCTGGAAACACCATATATTTT.

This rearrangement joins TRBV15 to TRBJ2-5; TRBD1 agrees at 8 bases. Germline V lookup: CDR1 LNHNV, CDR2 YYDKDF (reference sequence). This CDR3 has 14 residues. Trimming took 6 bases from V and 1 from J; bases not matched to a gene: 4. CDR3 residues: CATSIDRGQETQYF. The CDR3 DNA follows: TGTGCCACCAGTATAGACAGGGGCCAAGAGACCCAGTACTTC.

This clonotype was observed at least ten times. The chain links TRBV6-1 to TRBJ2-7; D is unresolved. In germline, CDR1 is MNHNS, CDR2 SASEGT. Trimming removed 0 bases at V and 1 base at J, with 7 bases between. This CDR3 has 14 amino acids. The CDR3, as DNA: TGTGCCAGCAGTGAAGCGCTTGGGTCCTACGAGCAGTACTTC. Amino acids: CASSEALGSYEQYF.

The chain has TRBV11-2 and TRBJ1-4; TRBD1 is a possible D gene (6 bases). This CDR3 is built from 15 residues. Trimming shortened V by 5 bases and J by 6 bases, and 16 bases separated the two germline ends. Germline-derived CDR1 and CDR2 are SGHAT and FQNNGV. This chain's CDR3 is CASSQGSPGDEKLFF. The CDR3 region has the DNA TGTGCCAGCAGCCAGGGGTCCCCTGGGGATGAAAAACTGTTTTTT.

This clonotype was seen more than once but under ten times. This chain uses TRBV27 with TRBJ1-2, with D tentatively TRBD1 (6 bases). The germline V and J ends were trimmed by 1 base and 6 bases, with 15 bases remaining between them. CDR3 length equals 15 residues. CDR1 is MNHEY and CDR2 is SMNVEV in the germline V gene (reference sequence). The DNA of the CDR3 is TGTGCCAGCAGTTTATTGGCCAGGGGTCCGAATGGCTACACCTTC. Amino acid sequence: CASSLLARGPNGYTF.

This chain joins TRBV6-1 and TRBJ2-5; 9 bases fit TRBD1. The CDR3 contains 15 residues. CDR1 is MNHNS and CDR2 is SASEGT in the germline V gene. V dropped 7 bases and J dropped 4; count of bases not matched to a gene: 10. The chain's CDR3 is CASIFTGGWGETQYF. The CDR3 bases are TGTGCCAGCATTTTCACAGGGGGCTGGGGAGAGACCCAGTACTTC.

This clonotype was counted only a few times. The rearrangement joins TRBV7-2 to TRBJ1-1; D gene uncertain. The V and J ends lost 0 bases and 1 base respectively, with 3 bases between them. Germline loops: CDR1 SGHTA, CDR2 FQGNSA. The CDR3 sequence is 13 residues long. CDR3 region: CASSLAENTEAFF. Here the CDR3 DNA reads TGTGCCAGCAGCTTAGCGGAGAACACTGAAGCTTTCTTT. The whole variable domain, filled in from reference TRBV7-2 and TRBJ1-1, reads GAGVSQSPSNKVTEKGKDVELRCDPISGHTALYWYRQSLGQGLEFLIYFQGNSAPDKSGLPSDRFSAERTGGSVSTLTIQRTQQEDSAVYLCASSLAENTEAFFGQGTRLTVV.

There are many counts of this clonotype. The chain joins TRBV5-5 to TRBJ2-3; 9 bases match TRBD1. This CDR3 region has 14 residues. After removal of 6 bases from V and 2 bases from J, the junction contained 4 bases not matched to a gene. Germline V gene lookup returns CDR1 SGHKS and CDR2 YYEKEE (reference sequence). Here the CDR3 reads CASKTGGYTDTQYF. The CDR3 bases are TGTGCCAGCAAGACAGGGGGGTACACAGATACGCAGTATTTT.

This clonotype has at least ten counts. Written as DNA, the CDR3 is TGCGCCAGCAGCCAAGATCGTGGGACTAGCGGGGAAAACCAAGAGACCCAGTACTTC. Translated: CASSQDRGTSGENQETQYF. The chain recombines TRBV4-1 with TRBJ2-5; TRBD2 agrees at 13 bases. Germline-derived CDR1 and CDR2 are MGHRA and YSYEKL. The CDR3 is 19 amino acids. V gave up 0 bases and J gave up 0 bases; unmatched junction bases: 7.